This is a list of T cell receptor beta chains from one sample in a study of blood T cell repertoires in COVID-19. Profiling relied on immunoSEQ multiplex PCR, and the TCRdb table lists in-frame clones only, not all of them. Seen here are around 70,000 clones, approximately 90% observed once, and the top ten hold about 5%. The sample taken for sequencing was peripheral blood. Receptors were obtained from an older woman with active COVID-19. Both conserved end residues are part of each CDR3. D genes are given only for firm matches. Clone size is not always given. Where it is, it says once, few, many or a class for expanded clones.

D,J,V,size,CDR3,DNA
-,TRBJ1-1,TRBV5-1,-,CASSFNRDLNTEAFF,TGCGCCAGCAGCTTTAACAGGGACCTGAACACTGAAGCTTTCTTT
TRBD1,TRBJ2-2,TRBV7-9,-,CASSAPGTENTGELFF,TGTGCCAGCAGCGCCCCCGGGACAGAGAACACCGGGGAGCTGTTTTTT
-,TRBJ2-3,TRBV7-9,-,CASSSSVNTDTQYF,TGTGCCAGCAGCTCTTCAGTGAATACAGATACGCAGTATTTT
-,TRBJ1-2,TRBV5-1,-,CASSLGTANPNGYTF,TGCGCCAGCAGCTTGGGGACAGCCAACCCGAATGGCTACACCTTC
-,TRBJ1-2,TRBV7-9,few,CASSLVQGTHGYTF,TGTGCCAGCAGCTTAGTGCAGGGGACCCATGGCTACACCTTC
TRBD2,TRBJ2-3,TRBV2,-,CASSALAGAVSDTQYF,TGTGCCAGCAGTGCCCTAGCGGGAGCGGTATCAGATACGCAGTATTTT
TRBD2,TRBJ2-2,TRBV7-7,-,CASSSGTTNTGELFF,TGTGCTAGCAGCTCCGGGACTACGAACACCGGGGAGCTGTTTTTT
TRBD1,TRBJ1-1,TRBV18,-,CASSPTGGEVAFF,TGTGCCAGCTCGCCGACAGGGGGCGAAGTAGCTTTCTTT
-,TRBJ2-3,TRBV2,-,CASSEVLVLLENTQYF,TGTGCCAGCAGTGAGGTCCTAGTCCTACTAGAAAATACGCAGTATTTT
TRBD2,TRBJ2-2,TRBV30,-,CAWRAGGHGGELFF,TGTGCCTGGAGAGCGGGAGGGCACGGCGGGGAGCTGTTTTTT
TRBD2,TRBJ2-1,TRBV3-1/TRBV3-2,-,CASSQDTSGSLGDEQFF,TGTGCCAGCAGCCAAGATACTAGCGGGAGTTTGGGCGATGAGCAGTTCTTC
-,TRBJ2-1,TRBV28,-,CASSPTPRGGEQFF,TGTGCCAGCAGTCCCACCCCCAGGGGTGGAGAGCAGTTCTTC
-,TRBJ2-3,TRBV18,-,CASSPAGVGSDTQYF,TGTGCCAGCTCACCCGCAGGGGTGGGATCAGATACGCAGTATTTT
-,TRBJ1-2,TRBV30,-,CAWTRPPEIPRGYTF,TGTGCCTGGACCCGACCCCCCGAGATCCCGAGGGGCTACACCTTC
TRBD1,TRBJ2-1,TRBV27,once,CASSPGGVVVAGLGSYNEQFF,TGTGCCAGCAGTCCAGGGGGAGTGGTGGTCGCCGGATTGGGCTCCTACAATGAGCAGTTCTTC
TRBD1,TRBJ2-7,TRBV5-4,-,CASARDRSTEYF,TGTGCCAGCGCTAGGGACAGGTCTACGGAGTACTTC
TRBD1,TRBJ2-7,TRBV6-5,-,CASLRGQVEEQYF,TGTGCCAGCTTACGAGGACAGGTTGAGGAGCAGTACTTC
-,TRBJ2-2,TRBV7-8,many,CASSLDNRATGELFF,TGTGCCAGCAGCTTAGATAACAGAGCCACCGGGGAGCTGTTTTTT
-,TRBJ2-7,TRBV6-5,-,CASTASGHGPYEQYF,TGTGCCAGCACCGCATCGGGACACGGGCCCTACGAGCAGTACTTC
-,TRBJ2-7,TRBV3-1/TRBV3-2,-,CASSQDGRGPYEQYF,TGTGCCAGCAGCCAAGACGGCAGGGGCCCCTACGAGCAGTACTTC
-,TRBJ1-2,TRBV20-1,-,CSAPWQGGYTF,TGCAGTGCTCCCTGGCAGGGGGGCTACACCTTC
-,TRBJ1-1,TRBV21-1,-,CASSKGPSGGNTEAFF,TGTGCCAGCAGCAAAGGCCCTTCGGGGGGGAACACTGAAGCTTTCTTT
-,TRBJ2-3,TRBV3-1/TRBV3-2,-,CASTPGGSGTDTQYF,TGTGCCAGCACCCCAGGAGGGAGCGGCACAGATACGCAGTATTTT
TRBD2,TRBJ2-7,TRBV6-6,-,CASRISGRTGYEQYF,TGTGCCAGCAGGATTAGCGGGAGAACGGGCTACGAGCAGTACTTC
-,TRBJ1-6,TRBV5-1,-,CASSPGLIDSPLHF,TGCGCCAGCAGCCCGGGACTTATTGATTCACCCCTCCACTTT
-,TRBJ1-1,TRBV28,-,CACRVGSTEAFF,TGTGCCTGCAGGGTGGGGAGCACTGAAGCTTTCTTT
TRBD1,TRBJ1-1,TRBV28,once,CASSPTGWRTEAFF,TGTGCCAGCAGTCCGACAGGGTGGAGGACTGAAGCTTTCTTT
-,TRBJ2-5,TRBV10-2,once,CASTPDPRGTQYF,TGCGCCAGCACCCCCGACCCTAGGGGGACCCAGTACTTC
TRBD2,TRBJ2-2,TRBV6-2/TRBV6-3,few,CASSYPSGRGYTGELFF,TGTGCCAGCAGTTACCCTAGCGGGAGGGGTTACACCGGGGAGCTGTTTTTT
-,TRBJ1-3,TRBV27,-,CASSLYGSSGNTIYF,TGTGCCAGCAGTTTATATGGGAGCTCTGGAAACACCATATATTTT
-,TRBJ2-7,TRBV18,once,CASSLQVNSYEQYF,TGTGCCAGCTCACTACAGGTGAACTCCTACGAGCAGTACTTC
-,TRBJ2-1,TRBV18,-,CASSPPGLHNEQFF,TGTGCCAGCTCACCACCCGGACTCCACAATGAGCAGTTCTTC
TRBD2,TRBJ2-3,TRBV2,-,CASSARTSGRLSSTDTQYF,TGTGCCAGCAGTGCAAGGACTAGCGGGAGGTTATCGAGCACAGATACGCAGTATTTT
TRBD1,TRBJ2-1,TRBV2,-,CASSRTGYNEQFF,TGTGCCAGCAGTCGGACAGGTTACAATGAGCAGTTCTTC
TRBD2,TRBJ2-7,TRBV3-1/TRBV3-2,-,CASSQDVRVSGKTYEQYF,TGTGCCAGCAGCCAAGATGTCCGGGTTAGCGGGAAAACCTACGAGCAGTACTTC
-,TRBJ1-3,TRBV7-2,-,CASSLGTVSGNTIYF,TGTGCCAGCAGCTTAGGGACAGTCTCTGGAAACACCATATATTTT
-,TRBJ2-5,TRBV6-1,-,CASSEAPGQGIGTQETQYF,TGTGCCAGCAGTGAAGCGCCGGGTCAGGGGATAGGGACCCAAGAGACCCAGTACTTC
-,TRBJ2-7,TRBV5-1,-,CASSLDSRVYEQYF,TGCGCCAGCAGCTTGGATTCGCGTGTATACGAGCAGTACTTC
TRBD2,TRBJ2-3,TRBV5-4,-,CASSSVPRGLAGFTDTQYF,TGTGCCAGCAGCTCGGTACCGCGAGGACTAGCGGGATTCACAGATACGCAGTATTTT
-,TRBJ2-5,TRBV5-4,-,CASSGNREETQYF,TGTGCCAGCAGCGGGAACAGGGAAGAGACCCAGTACTTC
-,TRBJ1-2,TRBV14,-,CASSVGLWVGYTF,TGTGCCAGCAGCGTGGGACTTTGGGTTGGCTACACCTTC
TRBD2,TRBJ2-7,TRBV2,-,CASSEFLAGAGEQYF,TGTGCCAGCAGTGAGTTCCTAGCGGGAGCGGGGGAGCAGTACTTC
-,TRBJ2-3,TRBV2,-,CASISGSGTDTQYF,TGTGCCAGCATTTCTGGGAGTGGTACAGATACGCAGTATTTT
-,TRBJ2-5,TRBV24-1,-,CATSDLGGGGRETQYF,TGTGCCACCAGTGATTTAGGGGGTGGGGGACGGGAGACCCAGTACTTC
TRBD2,TRBJ2-1,TRBV18,-,CASSRTSGPNNEQFF,TGTGCCAGCTCACGGACTAGCGGGCCGAACAATGAGCAGTTCTTC
TRBD2,TRBJ2-3,TRBV29-1,-,CSVAGTSGNTDTQYF,TGCAGCGTGGCCGGGACTAGCGGGAACACAGATACGCAGTATTTT
TRBD1,TRBJ2-7,TRBV11-2,few,CASSPTGGYEQYF,TGTGCCAGCAGCCCGACAGGGGGCTACGAGCAGTACTTC
TRBD1,TRBJ1-4,TRBV30,-,CAWNRDRGEKLFF,TGTGCCTGGAATCGGGACAGGGGTGAAAAACTGTTTTTT
-,TRBJ2-7,TRBV11-2,-,CASSSGPPIAYEQYF,TGTGCCAGCAGCTCTGGCCCGCCGATCGCCTACGAGCAGTACTTC
-,TRBJ2-3,TRBV7-9,-,CASSFRDTRPDTQYF,TGTGCCAGCAGCTTCCGGGACACCCGACCAGATACGCAGTATTTT
-,TRBJ1-2,TRBV4-2,-,CASSQVGGEGYGYTF,TGTGCCAGCAGCCAAGTTGGGGGCGAAGGCTATGGCTACACCTTC
-,TRBJ1-3,TRBV19,-,CASWSGSGNTIYF,TGTGCCAGTTGGTCCGGCTCTGGAAACACCATATATTTT
-,TRBJ1-1,TRBV30,-,CAWRTGSWAEAFF,TGTGCCTGGAGGACAGGCAGTTGGGCTGAAGCTTTCTTT